Below, one T cell receptor (beta chain) is given with its context. These data come from a study of blood T cell repertoires in COVID-19. As for the study in general: Some COVID-19 samples were acute and others convalescent; all came from the United States, Italy and Spain. Sample material is recorded as cDNA or gDNA derived from T cells, B-cell-depleted T cells, or PBMCs.

Under the authors' procedure: Researchers report that nucleated cell counts were estimated from reference gene primer amplification. The protocol was immunoSEQ multiplex PCR, while the TCRdb copy is restricted to in-frame clones and leaves out a portion. V, J and clone size derive from that table, while D and trimming were established from the DNA sequence. The sample shows roughly 120,000 clones, 76% of them seen only once. V lost 4 bases and J 7 bases, leaving 21 bases between the germline ends. Per the germline V gene, CDR1 is SGHRS and CDR2 is YFSETQ. The CDR3 covers 16 residues. Sequenced: peripheral blood. The clonotype comes from a woman older than 75 with acute or convalescent COVID-19. The V call is TRBV5-1, the J call TRBJ2-1, with D perhaps matching TRBD2 (6 bases). Here the CDR3 DNA reads TGCGCCAGCAGCCCACAGATACCCACCGGGAGAAATGAGCAGTTCTTC. It specifies CASSPQIPTGRNEQFF.